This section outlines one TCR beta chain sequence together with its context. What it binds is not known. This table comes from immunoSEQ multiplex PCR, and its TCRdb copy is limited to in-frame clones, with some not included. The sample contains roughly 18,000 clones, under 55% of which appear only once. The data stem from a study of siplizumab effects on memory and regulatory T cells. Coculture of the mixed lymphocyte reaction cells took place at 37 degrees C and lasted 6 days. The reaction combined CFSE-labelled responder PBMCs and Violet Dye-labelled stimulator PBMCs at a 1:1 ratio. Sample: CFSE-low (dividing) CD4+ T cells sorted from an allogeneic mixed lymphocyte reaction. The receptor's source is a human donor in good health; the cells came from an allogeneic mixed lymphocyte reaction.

The CDR3 DNA reads as TGTGCCAGTAGTATTAGCGGGGGCGCAGATACGCAGTATTTT. Translation: CASSISGGADTQYF. V usage is TRBV19 and J usage is TRBJ2-3; 9 nucleotides agree with TRBD2. Trimming removed 3 bases from V and 4 bases from J; junction bases left unmatched: 2. Looked up from germline, CDR1 is LNHDA and CDR2 is SQIVND (reference sequence). This CDR3 region has 14 residues.